A selection of T cell receptor beta chains follows, all from one sample in a study of graft-versus-host responses after intestinal transplantation. Their antigens remain unidentified. Measured with immunoSEQ multiplex PCR; TCRdb has only the in-frame clones, and not every one. The sample includes some 140,000 clones, around 90% of them seen just once. The specimen was unstimulated CD4+ T cells sorted from spleen or lymph node cells, collected before intestinal transplant. Receptors originate from a human donor who received an intestinal transplant. Each CDR3 is given with its conserved first and last residue. The D gene is left open where the match is weak. For some rows the clone size is stated as once, few or many, or as a class when expanded; others skip it.

CDR3 length: 15; V gene: TRBV27; J gene: TRBJ1-3; D gene: -; clone size: -; CDR3 DNA: TGTGCCAGCAGCGCCCAGTGGGGGATCGGAAACACCATATATTTT; CDR3 protein: CASSAQWGIGNTIYF
CDR3 length: 14; V gene: TRBV2; J gene: TRBJ2-7; D gene: -; clone size: -; CDR3 DNA: TGTGCCAGCAGTGTGGCCGGGAGCGGATACGAGCAGTACTTC; CDR3 protein: CASSVAGSGYEQYF
CDR3 length: 14; V gene: TRBV11-1; J gene: TRBJ2-7; D gene: TRBD2; clone size: -; CDR3 DNA: TGTGCCAGCAGCGCGGGACTAGCGACTCTCGAGCAGTACTTC; CDR3 protein: CASSAGLATLEQYF
CDR3 length: 17; V gene: TRBV19; J gene: TRBJ2-7; D gene: -; clone size: -; CDR3 DNA: TGTGCCAGTACCCCGGAGGGGGGCAATCCGCAACTACGCGAGCAGTACTTC; CDR3 protein: CASTPEGGNPQLREQYF
CDR3 length: 16; V gene: TRBV6-1; J gene: TRBJ2-1; D gene: -; clone size: -; CDR3 DNA: TGTGCCAGCAGTGAATACGGAGTCGACGCCTACAATGAGCAGTTCTTC; CDR3 protein: CASSEYGVDAYNEQFF
CDR3 length: 17; V gene: TRBV28; J gene: TRBJ2-2; D gene: TRBD2; clone size: -; CDR3 DNA: TGTGCCAGCAGTCGAGGACTAGCGGGAGGTAACACCGGGGAGCTGTTTTTT; CDR3 protein: CASSRGLAGGNTGELFF
CDR3 length: 17; V gene: TRBV30; J gene: TRBJ2-1; D gene: TRBD2; clone size: -; CDR3 DNA: TGTGCCTGGAGTGTACTTAAACTAGCGGGAACTCCCAATGAGCAGTTCTTC; CDR3 protein: CAWSVLKLAGTPNEQFF
CDR3 length: 17; V gene: TRBV29-1; J gene: TRBJ2-5; D gene: TRBD2; clone size: -; CDR3 DNA: TGCAGCGTTAAAGGACTAGCGGGAGGGCTGGGGCAAGAGACCCAGTACTTC; CDR3 protein: CSVKGLAGGLGQETQYF
CDR3 length: 13; V gene: TRBV7-2; J gene: TRBJ2-5; D gene: -; clone size: -; CDR3 DNA: TGTGCCAGCAGCTGGGTCCAGCAAGAGACCCAGTACTTC; CDR3 protein: CASSWVQQETQYF
CDR3 length: 13; V gene: TRBV5-1; J gene: TRBJ1-4; D gene: -; clone size: -; CDR3 DNA: TGCGCCAGCAGCTTGGAGGGTTTCGAAAAACTGTTTTTT; CDR3 protein: CASSLEGFEKLFF
CDR3 length: 17; V gene: TRBV5-1; J gene: TRBJ2-1; D gene: TRBD2; clone size: -; CDR3 DNA: TGCGCCAGCAGCACTGGGACTAGCGGGAGGGGATACAATGAGCAGTTCTTC; CDR3 protein: CASSTGTSGRGYNEQFF
CDR3 length: 17; V gene: TRBV25-1; J gene: TRBJ1-1; D gene: TRBD1; clone size: once; CDR3 DNA: TGTGCCAGCAGTGCCCAAAGGACAGGGGGGATGAACACTGAAGCTTTCTTT; CDR3 protein: CASSAQRTGGMNTEAFF
CDR3 length: 13; V gene: TRBV25-1; J gene: TRBJ1-2; D gene: -; clone size: -; CDR3 DNA: TGTGCCAGCAGTGATTCGGGGGTTTGGGGCTACACCTTC; CDR3 protein: CASSDSGVWGYTF
CDR3 length: 14; V gene: TRBV7-8; J gene: TRBJ2-7; D gene: -; clone size: -; CDR3 DNA: TGTGCCAGCAGCTTGCTGGGCCCTTCCTACGAGCAGTACTTC; CDR3 protein: CASSLLGPSYEQYF
CDR3 length: 15; V gene: TRBV18; J gene: TRBJ1-1; D gene: -; clone size: -; CDR3 DNA: TGTGCCAGCTCACCACCCACAGGAGTTAACACTGAAGCTTTCTTT; CDR3 protein: CASSPPTGVNTEAFF
CDR3 length: 18; V gene: TRBV19; J gene: TRBJ2-3; D gene: TRBD2; clone size: -; CDR3 DNA: TGTGCCAGTAGTCCTTCTAGCGGGGCTAGAATAAGCACAGATACGCAGTATTTT; CDR3 protein: CASSPSSGARISTDTQYF
CDR3 length: 15; V gene: TRBV4-2; J gene: TRBJ2-1; D gene: -; clone size: -; CDR3 DNA: TGTGCCAGCAGCCTTATAGCGGTGCAGAACAATGAGCAGTTCTTC; CDR3 protein: CASSLIAVQNNEQFF
CDR3 length: 14; V gene: TRBV5-1; J gene: TRBJ1-3; D gene: -; clone size: -; CDR3 DNA: TGCGCCAGCAGCTTGGCCTCCTCTGGAAACACCATATATTTT; CDR3 protein: CASSLASSGNTIYF
CDR3 length: 15; V gene: TRBV4-3; J gene: TRBJ1-6; D gene: -; clone size: -; CDR3 DNA: TGCGCCAGCAGCCAAGATCCAGGGTTCAACTCACCCCTCCACTTT; CDR3 protein: CASSQDPGFNSPLHF
CDR3 length: 14; V gene: TRBV5-1; J gene: TRBJ1-4; D gene: -; clone size: once; CDR3 DNA: TGCGCCAGCAGCTTGAACCCTACTAATGAAAAACTGTTTTTT; CDR3 protein: CASSLNPTNEKLFF
CDR3 length: 11; V gene: TRBV7-2; J gene: TRBJ2-7; D gene: -; clone size: -; CDR3 DNA: TGTGCCAGCAGCTTAGTCTACGAGCAGTACTTC; CDR3 protein: CASSLVYEQYF
CDR3 length: 15; V gene: TRBV2; J gene: TRBJ2-1; D gene: -; clone size: -; CDR3 DNA: TGTGCCAGCAAGGAGGCAGGGATTTCCTACAATGAGCAGTTCTTC; CDR3 protein: CASKEAGISYNEQFF
CDR3 length: 14; V gene: TRBV2; J gene: TRBJ2-7; D gene: -; clone size: few; CDR3 DNA: TGTGCCAGCAGAGAACCCGGGACGCCCTACGAGCAGTACTTC; CDR3 protein: CASREPGTPYEQYF
CDR3 length: 19; V gene: TRBV27; J gene: TRBJ2-7; D gene: TRBD2; clone size: -; CDR3 DNA: TGTGCCAGCAGTCCAAGGACGGGACTAGCTCCAATCCTCCACTACGAGCAGTACTTC; CDR3 protein: CASSPRTGLAPILHYEQYF
CDR3 length: 17; V gene: TRBV4-3; J gene: TRBJ2-5; D gene: -; clone size: -; CDR3 DNA: TGCGCCAGCAGCCAAGATTCCCCGTGGCGGTTTGGAGAGACCCAGTACTTC; CDR3 protein: CASSQDSPWRFGETQYF
CDR3 length: 13; V gene: TRBV6-6; J gene: TRBJ2-1; D gene: -; clone size: -; CDR3 DNA: TGTGCCAGCGGAGGGGCCCGAGGGAATGAGCAGTTCTTC; CDR3 protein: CASGGARGNEQFF
CDR3 length: 15; V gene: TRBV5-1; J gene: TRBJ2-1; D gene: TRBD1; clone size: -; CDR3 DNA: TGCGCCAGCAGCTCACAGGGGGCCATGTACAATGAGCAGTTCTTC; CDR3 protein: CASSSQGAMYNEQFF
CDR3 length: 14; V gene: TRBV6-5; J gene: TRBJ2-2; D gene: -; clone size: -; CDR3 DNA: TGTGCCAGCAGTTACGAGACTACGGCCGGGGAGCTGTTTTTT; CDR3 protein: CASSYETTAGELFF
CDR3 length: 18; V gene: TRBV7-2; J gene: TRBJ2-4; D gene: TRBD2; clone size: -; CDR3 DNA: TGTGCCAGCAGCTTAGGGCCGGGACTAGCGATAGCCAAAAACATTCAGTACTTC; CDR3 protein: CASSLGPGLAIAKNIQYF
CDR3 length: 17; V gene: TRBV9; J gene: TRBJ2-2; D gene: TRBD1; clone size: -; CDR3 DNA: TGTGCCAGCAGCCCGAGACCGGGACAGGAATACACCGGGGAGCTGTTTTTT; CDR3 protein: CASSPRPGQEYTGELFF
CDR3 length: 16; V gene: TRBV11-3; J gene: TRBJ2-4; D gene: -; clone size: -; CDR3 DNA: TGTGCCAGCAGCTTAGGTACCGGGGATGCCAAAAACATTCAGTACTTC; CDR3 protein: CASSLGTGDAKNIQYF
CDR3 length: 15; V gene: TRBV19; J gene: TRBJ1-5; D gene: -; clone size: -; CDR3 DNA: TGTGCCAGTAGGTCGGGGGTCTCCCTCTACCAGCCCCAGCATTTT; CDR3 protein: CASRSGVSLYQPQHF
CDR3 length: 16; V gene: TRBV18; J gene: TRBJ1-2; D gene: TRBD1; clone size: -; CDR3 DNA: TGTGCCAGCTCACTCGGACAGGCTGATACTAACTATGGCTACACCTTC; CDR3 protein: CASSLGQADTNYGYTF
CDR3 length: 13; V gene: TRBV30; J gene: TRBJ2-7; D gene: -; clone size: -; CDR3 DNA: TGTGCCTGGAGTGTGTGGGGTACCTACGAGCAGTACTTC; CDR3 protein: CAWSVWGTYEQYF
CDR3 length: 14; V gene: TRBV7-2; J gene: TRBJ1-2; D gene: TRBD1; clone size: -; CDR3 DNA: TGTGCCAGCAGCCCTGAGGGGGCGAACTATGGCTACACCTTC; CDR3 protein: CASSPEGANYGYTF
CDR3 length: 17; V gene: TRBV9; J gene: TRBJ1-6; D gene: TRBD1; clone size: -; CDR3 DNA: TGTGCCAGCAGCCCACAGACAGGGAGCTCCTATAATTCACCCCTCCACTTT; CDR3 protein: CASSPQTGSSYNSPLHF
CDR3 length: 15; V gene: TRBV7-2; J gene: TRBJ1-1; D gene: -; clone size: -; CDR3 DNA: TGTGCCAGCAGCTTAGCGGCAGGCCCGAAGACTGAAGCTTTCTTT; CDR3 protein: CASSLAAGPKTEAFF